This TCR beta chain comes out of a study of T-cell reconstitution after alpha-beta-depleted transplantation in children. This clonotype was recorded once. The antigen is not known. The CDR3 consists of 15 residues. V was clipped by 6 bases and J by 12 bases; unmatched bases: 12. Germline values: CDR1 LNHNV, CDR2 YYDKDF (reference sequence). TCRbeta library preparation incorporated unique molecular identifiers. Via MiXCR, TCRdb re-called the PCR reads, giving one row per CDR3 protein. The sample contains a few hundred thousand distinct CDR3 sequences, 25% to 30% of which appear only once. Study findings and constraints: T-cell numbers and diversity, one year after transplant, stemmed largely from T cells that were newly produced.

This sequence was found in a boy in the first two years of life with Wiskott-Aldrich syndrome, due to receive a stem cell transplant. Here the sequenced sample was PBMCs, taken before TCRalphabeta/CD19-depleted stem cell transplant. The chain recombines TRBV15 with TRBJ2-1; 12 positions match TRBD2. The CDR3 nucleotides read TGTGCCACCAGTCGGAGGGGGACTAGCGGGTCGGCGCAGTTCTTC. Protein: CATSRRGTSGSAQFF.